The rows below give T cell receptor beta chains drawn from one sample of a study of CD4+ T cells in melanoma. Libraries were prepared by immunoSEQ multiplex PCR; TCRdb keeps only in-frame clonotypes and omits some of them. Of over 100,000 clones listed, about 90% are singletons. The sample consisted of peripheral blood. These receptors all come from a human donor with melanoma. Both conserved end residues are part of each CDR3. D genes are given only for firm matches. Clone sizes are given selectively: once, few, many, or a class where the clone is expanded.

D gene	V gene	clone size	J gene	CDR3 DNA	CDR3 protein
TRBD2	TRBV15	-	TRBJ2-3	TGTGCCACCAGCAGAGGGGGCGGGGGGTGGAATACGCAGTATTTT	CATSRGGGGWNTQYF
TRBD2	TRBV15	-	TRBJ2-1	TGTGCCACCAGCAGAGATCTCTCCGGGGCGGGAGGGAATGAGCAGTTCTTC	CATSRDLSGAGGNEQFF
-	TRBV5-1	-	TRBJ2-7	TGCGCCAGCAGCCAGACAGAGTCCTACGAGCAGTACTTC	CASSQTESYEQYF
-	TRBV28	-	TRBJ1-5	TGTGCCAGCAGTTTTTATTCGGGCAATCAGCCCCAGCATTTT	CASSFYSGNQPQHF
TRBD1	TRBV4-2	-	TRBJ2-1	TGTGCCAGCAGCCAATACAGGGGAACGGTGAATGAGCAGTTCTTC	CASSQYRGTVNEQFF
-	TRBV2	once	TRBJ2-1	TGTGCCAGCAGTCCCCGGGATCCAACGTCCGGTGAGCAGTTCTTC	CASSPRDPTSGEQFF
-	TRBV7-9	-	TRBJ1-1	TGTGCCAGCAGCTTAGATGGTACTGAAGCTTTCTTT	CASSLDGTEAFF
-	TRBV4-2	-	TRBJ1-3	TGTGCCAGCAGCCAAGGGAACGACAGGAACGCTGGAAACACCATATATTTT	CASSQGNDRNAGNTIYF
-	TRBV7-9	-	TRBJ2-7	TGTGCCAGCAGCGGAGTGATATTCAGCGACTCCTACGAGCAGTACTTC	CASSGVIFSDSYEQYF
-	TRBV18	-	TRBJ2-6	TGTGCCAGCTCATGGCAGATACACATAACTGGGGCCAACGTCCTGACTTTC	CASSWQIHITGANVLTF
TRBD2	TRBV7-3	-	TRBJ2-3	TGTGCCAGCTCCATGGCAGGACTAGCGGGAGCTAGCACAGATACGCAGTATTTT	CASSMAGLAGASTDTQYF
-	TRBV19	once	TRBJ2-1	TGTGCCAGTAGTATCTTCTTGACTAGTCAGGGAGGCAATGAGCAGTTCTTC	CASSIFLTSQGGNEQFF
-	TRBV5-6	-	TRBJ1-2	TGTGCCAGCAGCGTACAGGTTCTCCGGGGAGGCTACACCTTC	CASSVQVLRGGYTF
TRBD2	TRBV6-4	-	TRBJ2-3	TGTGCCAGCAGACGGGCGGGGGGCACAGATACGCAGTATTTT	CASRRAGGTDTQYF
-	TRBV5-6	once	TRBJ2-5	TGTGCCAGCAGCCCCGAGGTAACAGCGCAAGAGACCCAGTACTTC	CASSPEVTAQETQYF
-	TRBV5-5	-	TRBJ1-2	TGTGCCAGCAGCTGGGGGGTCGTCGAGGGCGTGACCTATGGCTACACCTTC	CASSWGVVEGVTYGYTF
-	TRBV28	-	TRBJ2-3	TGTGCCAGCAGCACACTCACAGATACGCAGTATTTT	CASSTLTDTQYF
TRBD2	TRBV6-4	-	TRBJ2-3	TGTGCCAGCAGTGTAAAACTAGCGCTCACAGATGCGCAGTATTTT	CASSVKLALTDAQYF